The entry below gives a single T cell receptor beta chain sequence along with its context. Its cognate antigen is unknown. Germline assignment: CDR1 LNHNV and CDR2 YYDKDF (reference sequence). V lost 3 bases and J 7 bases, leaving 22 bases between the germline ends. The CDR3 totals 17 residues. The data are from a study of shared clonotypes between healthy human individuals. The protocol was immunoSEQ multiplex PCR, while the TCRdb copy is restricted to in-frame clones and leaves out a portion. The sample lists 2 million to 2.5 million clones, more than 80% occurring once. CD45RA-negative memory and CD45RA+ naive subsets were split from the CD4+ cells. Findings and limits, study-wide: Rarefaction revealed incomplete sorted-subset sequencing despite large depth. Larger richness was generally estimated for naive than memory subsets. Sampling was confined to blood; repertoires within tissues likely differ.

The sample consisted of naive CD4+ T cells from PBMCs. The subset here: CD45RA+ positively selected. This chain uses TRBV15 with TRBJ1-3; tentative D call: TRBD1 (5 bases). This clonotype was obtained from a man in his late teens or twenties in good health. Some clones in this sample may be carry-over from other donors' samples. The CDR3, as DNA: TGTGCCACCAGCAGGGCGGTTGACAGCCGGGGGTTGAACACCATATATTTT. Translation: CATSRAVDSRGLNTIYF.